This T cell receptor (beta chain) originates from a study of beta chain features in type 1 diabetes. General observations from the study: cDNA-based reads could over-represent cells with high TCR expression. For Type 1 diabetes patients, all four CD4+ subsets carried TCRB CDR3s that were moderately but significantly shorter.

Staining for CD45RO/CCR7/CD25/CD127/CD95/CD27 allowed sorting of CD4+ naive, central memory, regulatory and stem cell-like memory cells. Expressed TCRB transcripts got sequenced, as all isolated RNA was reverse transcribed. Samples of naive, central memory and regulatory T cells yielded a mean of around 4 million reads. Clones were sequenced by immunoSEQ multiplex PCR, and TCRdb holds only the in-frame ones, with some missing. The repertoire consists of 300,000 to 400,000 clones, with 9.6% occurring once and the leading ten covering about 0.64%. This clone was observed a handful of times. What it binds is not known. This same CDR3 is encoded by further DNA sequences in the sample. Trimming at V came to 0 bases and at J to 5 bases, leaving 6 bases not matched to a gene. Germline lookup yields CDR1 SGHRS and CDR2 YFSETQ. The CDR3 extends over 15 amino acids.

The V call is TRBV5-1, the J call TRBJ2-5, with 8 nucleotides matching TRBD1. This receptor was identified in a man aged 30 to 45 with type 1 diabetes. The material sequenced was central memory CD4+ T cells from blood. As DNA, the CDR3 is TGCGCCAGCAGCTTGGGCAGGGGGCCTGGGGAGACCCAGTACTTC. This encodes CASSLGRGPGETQYF.